A single sample is the source of the 26 T cell receptor beta chains below, sequenced in a study of cytomegalovirus exposure and HLA in healthy donors. Vbeta (60) and Jbeta (13) primers were used in the PCR. The assay was immunoSEQ multiplex PCR, and TCRdb's table has in-frame clones only and misses some. The sample holds about 140,000 clones; over 65% are singletons and the top ten take approximately 1.6%. Specimen: PBMCs. The source is a woman in her 30s in good health and CMV-seronegative.

The count of this clone is one. J is TRBJ2-1 and V is TRBV12-5; D might be TRBD1 (6 bases). This CDR3 has 13 residues. The V end was cut by 6 bases, the J end by 4 bases, with 10 bases between. The germline CDR1 and CDR2 sequences are LGHNT and FRNRAP. This CDR3 is CASGNGQYNEQFF. The CDR3 DNA sequence: TGTGCTAGTGGCAATGGACAGTACAATGAGCAGTTCTTC.

This clone was detected a few times. This rearrangement joins TRBV7-2 to TRBJ2-7; D perhaps matches TRBD1 (5 bases). Germline lookup yields CDR1 SGHTA and CDR2 FQGNSA. V was trimmed by 3 bases and J by 2 bases, leaving 11 bases between them. This CDR3 comprises 14 residues. The CDR3 spells CASSFAQGTYEQYF. The DNA for the CDR3 is TGTGCCAGCAGCTTCGCGCAGGGCACCTACGAGCAGTACTTC.

The rearrangement joins TRBV9 to TRBJ1-4, with 8 bases identical to TRBD1. The CDR3 sequence is 16 residues long. The V segment lost 6 bases and the J segment 14 bases; nucleotides outside the gene matches: 21. The germline V gene encodes CDR1 SGDLS and CDR2 YYNGEE. The CDR3 sequence: CASTLPARQGNFCLFF. For the CDR3, the DNA is TGTGCCAGCACCTTGCCTGCGAGACAGGGGAATTTCTGTCTGTTTTTT. Looking up the rest from reference TRBV9 and TRBJ1-4 gives the full variable domain: DSGVTQTPKHLITATGQRVTLRCSPRSGDLSVYWYQQSLDQGLQFLIQYYNGEERAKGNILERFSAQQFPDLHSELNLSSLELGDSALYFCASTLPARQGNFCLFFGSGTQLSVL.

The genes are TRBV5-1 and TRBJ2-5; D may be TRBD1 (5 bases). CDR3 length: 16 amino acids. Germline-derived CDR1 and CDR2 are SGHRS and YFSETQ. The V and J ends lost 2 bases and 5 bases respectively, with 19 bases between them. CDR3 region: CASSFDGQGLGETQYF. The CDR3 DNA follows: TGCGCCAGCAGCTTTGATGGTCAGGGTTTGGGGGAGACCCAGTACTTC.

The gene calls are TRBV2 and TRBJ2-7; TRBD1 might be the D (5 bases). The CDR3 is 14 residues long. Germline V gene sequence: CDR1 SNHLY, CDR2 FYNNEI. The V and J ends lost 7 bases and 6 bases respectively, with 19 bases between them. DNA of the CDR3: TGTGCCAGCAATAAGGCGACTCAGGGTGGCGAGCAGTACTTC. Amino acids: CASNKATQGGEQYF.

V usage is TRBV13 and J usage is TRBJ1-2; D is perhaps TRBD1 (5 bases). V was pared by 5 bases and J by 2 bases, with 18 bases between. CDR1 is PRHDT and CDR2 is FYEKMQ in the germline V gene (reference sequence). This CDR3 comprises 16 residues. The CDR3 DNA sequence: TGTGCCAGCAGCCTAATGGGGGGGACGGACAACTATGGCTACACCTTC. Protein: CASSLMGGTDNYGYTF.

The chain joins TRBV5-6 to TRBJ1-2; D gene uncertain. The CDR3 has 15 residues. Trimming stripped 1 base from V and 8 bases from J, with 18 bases between. The germline V gene has CDR1 SGHDT and CDR2 YYEEEE. CDR3: CASSLFRPLSMGYTF. As DNA, the CDR3 is TGTGCCAGCAGCTTGTTTCGTCCGTTGTCTATGGGCTACACCTTC.

The chain is built from TRBV5-6 and TRBJ1-5, with D hard to call. The V gene lost 3 bases and the J gene lost 0 bases, with 7 bases spanning the gap. CDR3 size: 14 residues. Germline loops: CDR1 SGHDT, CDR2 YYEEEE. The CDR3 coding sequence is TGTGCCAGCAGCTCTCTATCTAGCAATCAGCCCCAGCATTTT. This encodes CASSSLSSNQPQHF.

CDR3 residues: CAWSILSGTQYF. CDR3 bases: TGTGCCTGGAGTATCCTTTCGGGGACCCAGTACTTC. V usage is TRBV30 and J usage is TRBJ2-5; the D is unclear. CDR1 is GTSNPN and CDR2 is SVGIG in the germline V gene (reference sequence). The V end was cut by 2 bases, the J end by 7 bases, with 11 bases between. There are 12 residues in the CDR3.

This clone is classed as large. This chain joins TRBV7-6 and TRBJ1-1; D unresolved. CDR3 length equals 14 residues. Per germline, CDR1 SGHVS and CDR2 FNYEAQ. Trimming took 4 bases from V and 1 from J, leaving 10 bases between them. CDR3 residues: CASSSPETNTEAFF. CDR3 bases: TGTGCCAGCAGCTCACCGGAGACGAACACTGAAGCTTTCTTT. The variable domain in full, with the rest retrieved from reference TRBV7-6 and TRBJ1-1, is GAGVSQSPRYKVTKRGQDVALRCDPISGHVSLYWYRQALGQGPEFLTYFNYEAQQDKSGLPNDRFSAERPEGSISTLTIQRTEQRDSAMYRCASSSPETNTEAFFGQGTRLTVV.

This clone turned up a few times. The CDR3 reads CASSQDVVDQPQHF. The CDR3 nucleotides read TGTGCCAGCAGCCAAGATGTAGTTGATCAGCCCCAGCATTTT. The chain recombines TRBV4-2 with TRBJ1-5; D not certain. The CDR3 length is 14 residues. Germline V gene sequence: CDR1 LGHNA, CDR2 YNFKEQ. V lost 0 bases and J 5 bases, leaving 8 bases between the germline ends.

The gene calls are TRBV19 and TRBJ2-7, with D maybe TRBD1 (5 bases). Trimming stripped 8 bases from V and 1 base from J, with 9 bases between. The CDR3 loop spans 12 amino acids. The germline V gene encodes CDR1 LNHDA and CDR2 SQIVND (reference sequence). The CDR3 region has the DNA TGTGCCAGTGCCGACAGTTCCTACGAGCAGTACTTC. Amino acids: CASADSSYEQYF.

The chain has TRBV18 and TRBJ2-3; 16 bases align to TRBD2. V lost 3 bases and J lost 2; bases outside the gene matches: 8. CDR3 length equals 19 residues. Per the germline V gene, CDR1 is KGHSH and CDR2 is LQKENI. The CDR3 sequence is CASSPPGLAGGRDTDTQYF. Here the CDR3 DNA reads TGTGCCAGCTCACCGCCGGGACTAGCGGGGGGGCGAGACACAGATACGCAGTATTTT.

This chain links TRBV6-5 with TRBJ1-1, with TRBD1 matching 10 bases. Trimming at V came to 6 bases and at J to 7 bases, leaving 8 bases not matched to a gene. CDR3 length: 14 amino acids. CDR1 and CDR2 (germline): MNHEY, SVGAGI. The CDR3 bases are TGTGCCAGCAGCTTGACAGGGGGCCGGCGTGAAGCTTTCTTT. This translates into CASSLTGGRREAFF.

The J gene is TRBJ1-4, the V gene TRBV2; 10 positions match TRBD1. Germline V gives CDR1 SNHLY, CDR2 FYNNEI. V shed 5 bases and J 6 bases; nucleotides not matched to a gene: 3. The CDR3 totals 14 residues. The CDR3 DNA is TGTGCCAGCAGTCGACAGGGGGCGGATGAAAAACTGTTTTTT. It is translated as CASSRQGADEKLFF.

The rearrangement joins TRBV6-5 to TRBJ1-1, with a tentative D call TRBD1 (5 bases). V was cut by 11 bases and J by 0 bases, with 13 bases left in between. The CDR3 totals 13 residues. The germline CDR1 and CDR2 sequences are MNHEY and SVGAGI. The CDR3 DNA sequence: TGTGCCGTCCGGGACTGGCTGAACACTGAAGCTTTCTTT. Its translation: CAVRDWLNTEAFF.

The rearrangement joins TRBV10-3 to TRBJ2-5, with D possibly matching TRBD1 (6 bases). Per the germline V gene, CDR1 is ENHRY and CDR2 is SYGVKD. V was shortened by 11 bases and J by 2 bases, with 12 bases between the two germline ends. The CDR3 is made up of 12 amino acids. The CDR3 DNA is TGTGCCTCGTCCCAGGGGCAAGAGACCCAGTACTTC. It codes for CASSQGQETQYF.

This chain connects TRBV5-8 to TRBJ2-6; 8 bases align to TRBD1. Germline V CDR1 and CDR2: SGHTS, YDEGEE. V gave up 3 bases and J gave up 2 bases; unmatched junction bases: 10. The length of the CDR3 is 18 residues. CDR3 region: CASSWGLRGLAGANVLTF. The CDR3 region has the DNA TGTGCCAGCAGCTGGGGACTCAGGGGGCTAGCTGGGGCCAACGTCCTGACTTTC.

The gene calls are TRBV7-9 and TRBJ2-3, with 9 positions matching TRBD1. The CDR3 has 15 residues. Germline loops: CDR1 SEHNR, CDR2 FQNEAQ (reference sequence). Losses at the gene ends were 5 bases for V and 1 base for J; bases not matched to a gene: 4. The CDR3 coding sequence is TGTGCCAGCAGCACGGGACAGGGCCGCACAGATACGCAGTATTTT. It codes for CASSTGQGRTDTQYF.

This rearrangement joins TRBV2 to TRBJ2-1, with TRBD1 matching 8 bases. Per germline, CDR1 SNHLY and CDR2 FYNNEI. J gave up 2 bases and V 4 bases, and 1 base lay outside the gene matches. The CDR3 totals 14 residues. For the CDR3, the DNA is TGTGCCAGCAGTGTACAGGGGGCCTACAATGAGCAGTTCTTC. It translates to CASSVQGAYNEQFF.

The chain recombines TRBV28 with TRBJ2-1, with a possible D match to TRBD2 (6 bases). The CDR3 spans 13 residues. V was shortened by 1 base and J by 6 bases, with 7 bases between the two germline ends. CDR1 and CDR2 (germline): MDHEN, SYDVKM. The CDR3: CASSLSGVNEQFF. The CDR3 coding sequence is TGTGCCAGCAGTTTATCGGGAGTCAATGAGCAGTTCTTC.

In regard to this clone: The sample holds other DNA sequences that translate to the same CDR3. The rearrangement links TRBV2 to TRBJ2-7, with 7 bases aligning to TRBD2. The CDR3 contains 15 residues. V dropped 5 bases and J dropped 0; count of bases not matched to a gene: 7. Per the germline V gene, CDR1 is SNHLY and CDR2 is FYNNEI. In DNA form, the CDR3 reads TGTGCCAGCAGTTCATGGACTAGGAACTCCTACGAGCAGTACTTC. Amino acids: CASSSWTRNSYEQYF.

V gene TRBV7-3 combines with J gene TRBJ1-6; no clear D. This CDR3 is built from 13 residues. Germline CDR1 reads SGHTA; CDR2 reads FQGTGA. The V gene lost 5 bases and the J gene lost 8 bases, with 10 bases spanning the gap. Written as DNA, the CDR3 is TGTGCCAGCAGCCCAGACGGGGATTCACCCCTCCACTTT. Its translation is CASSPDGDSPLHF.

The gene calls are TRBV28 and TRBJ2-5, with 11 bases fitting TRBD2. The DNA end lines up better with TRBJ2-7; the J call may be wrong. The CDR3 runs 16 residues. The germline gives CDR1 MDHEN, CDR2 SYDVKM. CDR3 DNA sequence: TGTGCCAGCAGTCCGATGACTAGCGGGATAGTGTACGAGCAGTACTTC. Translating it yields CASSPMTSGIVYEQYF.

This clone was picked up a small number of times. The V and J genes are TRBV9 and TRBJ1-4, with TRBD1 matching over 7 bases. Germline lookup yields CDR1 SGDLS and CDR2 YYNGEE. V gave up 4 bases and J gave up 2 bases; unmatched junction bases: 5. There are 15 residues in the CDR3. CDR3 amino acids: CASSPSGQTNEKLFF. The CDR3 bases are TGTGCCAGCAGCCCCTCGGGACAGACTAATGAAAAACTGTTTTTT. Drawing the rest from reference TRBV9 and TRBJ1-4, the complete variable domain is DSGVTQTPKHLITATGQRVTLRCSPRSGDLSVYWYQQSLDQGLQFLIQYYNGEERAKGNILERFSAQQFPDLHSELNLSSLELGDSALYFCASSPSGQTNEKLFFGSGTQLSVL.

The chain is built from TRBV6-5 and TRBJ2-1; TRBD2 matches 8 bases. The CDR3 runs 14 residues. Germline V CDR1 and CDR2: MNHEY, SVGAGI. V gave up 8 bases and J gave up 0 bases; unmatched junction bases: 3. In DNA form, the CDR3 reads TGTGCCAGCCGCCGGGGGGGCTCCTACAATGAGCAGTTCTTC. This sequence encodes CASRRGGSYNEQFF.